Shown below are 23 T cell receptor beta chains from a single sample sequenced in a study of blood T cell repertoires in COVID-19. Method: immunoSEQ multiplex PCR; TCRdb's copy keeps in-frame clones and lacks some. Counted here are 150,000 to 200,000 clones, approximately 90% occurring once; the ten biggest clones make up less than 2%. Sequenced input: peripheral blood. The receptors were sampled from a man between 18 and 29 years old who had recovered from COVID-19.

The chain joins TRBV18 to TRBJ2-2, with a weak D call TRBD2 (6 bases). The CDR3 totals 16 residues. Germline V lookup: CDR1 KGHSH, CDR2 LQKENI. Trimming stripped 6 bases from V and 0 bases from J, with 14 bases between. CDR3 DNA: TGTGCCAGCTCGCGGGACCTCTCGGCGAACACCGGGGAGCTGTTTTTT. Amino acids: CASSRDLSANTGELFF.

The gene calls are TRBV6-5 and TRBJ2-2; the D is unclear. The V gene's germline CDR1 is MNHEY and CDR2 SVGAGI. The V gene lost 2 bases and the J gene lost 5 bases, with 3 bases spanning the gap. The CDR3 is 12 amino acids. DNA for the CDR3: TGTGCCAGCAGTTACCCTACCGGGGAGCTGTTTTTT. As protein: CASSYPTGELFF.

V usage is TRBV10-3 and J usage is TRBJ1-2; tentative D call: TRBD1 (6 bases). Trimming removed 7 bases from V and 7 bases from J, with 16 bases in between. CDR3 length equals 13 residues. Germline V gene lookup returns CDR1 ENHRY and CDR2 SYGVKD. The CDR3: CAITGTWGIGYTF. CDR3 nucleotides: TGTGCCATCACCGGGACATGGGGAATTGGCTACACCTTC.

This rearrangement joins TRBV6-2 or TRBV6-3 to TRBJ2-6; weak D call: TRBD2 (6 bases). Trimming removed 2 bases at V and 2 bases at J, with 7 bases between. Germline lookup yields CDR1 MNHEY and CDR2 SVGEGT. The CDR3 totals 15 residues. The CDR3: CASSYGGTGANVLTF. CDR3 coding DNA: TGTGCCAGCAGTTACGGAGGGACTGGGGCCAACGTCCTGACTTTC.

This chain connects TRBV2 to TRBJ1-1, with 7 bases lining up with TRBD1. The germline CDR1 and CDR2 sequences are SNHLY and FYNNEI. This CDR3 contains 12 residues. The V gene end was trimmed by 8 bases and the J gene end by 1 base; junction bases not matched to a gene: 1. The DNA for the CDR3 is TGTGCCAGCCGACAGGGGAACACTGAAGCTTTCTTT. This translates into CASRQGNTEAFF.

V is TRBV7-2 and J is TRBJ1-5, with 7 positions matching TRBD1. The CDR3 spans 13 residues. Germline CDR1 reads SGHTA; CDR2 reads FQGNSA. With V trimmed by 5 bases and J by 10 bases, 8 bases remained unmatched. CDR3 amino acids: CASSTPGGKPQHF. The CDR3 DNA reads as TGTGCCAGCAGCACCCCAGGGGGGAAACCCCAGCATTTT.

The chain couples TRBV6-1 to TRBJ1-2; 7 bases fit TRBD1. V dropped 0 bases and J dropped 0; count of bases not matched to a gene: 4. From germline, CDR1 is MNHNS and CDR2 SASEGT. The length of the CDR3 is 16 residues. CDR3 DNA: TGTGCCAGCAGTGAAGCTGCAGGGGGTACTAACTATGGCTACACCTTC. Protein sequence: CASSEAAGGTNYGYTF.

The chain combines TRBV7-8 with TRBJ1-1; no firm D call. Germline V CDR1 and CDR2: SGHVS, FQNEAQ. The CDR3 runs 14 residues. Trimming shortened V by 3 bases and J by 3 bases, and 11 bases separated the two germline ends. The CDR3 DNA reads TGTGCCAGCAGCTTTATTAACGGGTACACTGAAGCTTTCTTT. Amino acid sequence: CASSFINGYTEAFF.

This clone was seen once. The chain combines TRBV14 with TRBJ2-5; 16 bases fit TRBD2. J was trimmed by 4 bases and V by 0 bases; bases with no gene match: 5. The CDR3 consists of 18 residues. Germline lookup yields CDR1 SGHDN and CDR2 FVKESK. The CDR3 reads CASSQELGTSGRAETQYF. The CDR3 DNA sequence: TGTGCCAGCAGCCAAGAGCTCGGGACTAGCGGGAGGGCAGAGACCCAGTACTTC.

This rearrangement joins TRBV3-1 (or the pseudogene TRBV3-2) to TRBJ2-6, with D perhaps matching TRBD2 (6 bases). Germline V gene lookup returns CDR1 LGHDT and CDR2 YNNKEL (reference sequence). The CDR3 has 18 residues. The germline V and J ends were trimmed by 4 bases and 2 bases, with 18 bases remaining between them. The CDR3 is CASSRLGGSAAGANVLTF. The CDR3, as DNA: TGTGCCAGCAGCCGCCTCGGAGGGAGTGCGGCTGGGGCCAACGTCCTGACTTTC.

This chain links TRBV18 with TRBJ2-7; 10 bases line up with TRBD2. This CDR3 has 15 residues. The ends lost 2 bases at V and 6 bases at J; junction bases unmatched: 7. Germline values: CDR1 KGHSH, CDR2 LQKENI. The CDR3 bases are TGTGCCAGCTCACCAGGGCTAGCGGGAGAGGGCGAGCAGTACTTC. It is translated as CASSPGLAGEGEQYF.

The J gene is TRBJ1-6, the V gene TRBV6-5, with unresolved D. The germline CDR1 and CDR2 sequences are MNHEY and SVGAGI. The CDR3 has 13 amino acids. The V gene lost 0 bases and the J gene lost 7 bases, with 4 bases spanning the gap. CDR3 sequence (DNA): TGTGCCAGCAGTTACTCAATAAATTCACCCCTCCACTTT. It specifies CASSYSINSPLHF.

This chain connects TRBV6-5 to TRBJ2-7; the D gene is possibly TRBD2 (5 bases). CDR1 is MNHEY and CDR2 is SVGAGI in the germline V gene. The CDR3 loop spans 11 amino acids. The V end lost 6 bases, the J end lost 4 bases, and 7 bases lay between the germline ends. CDR3 sequence reads: CASRGGYEQYF. The CDR3 DNA follows: TGTGCCAGCAGGGGCGGGTACGAGCAGTACTTC.

The genes are TRBV21-1 and TRBJ2-4; the table's D call, TRBD2, has no DNA check behind it. TRBV21-1 is given as a pseudogene. The CDR3 runs 20 residues. The CDR3 sequence is CASSKYLAGGPYFPKNIQYF. The CDR3 DNA is TGTGCCAGCAGCAAATACCTAGCGGGAGGGCCGTATTTCCCCAAAAACATTCAGTACTTC.

The chain is built from TRBV9 and TRBJ2-5, with a possible D match to TRBD1 (7 bases). V dropped 0 bases and J dropped 5 bases, with 11 bases sitting between them. Germline CDR1 is SGDLS and CDR2 is YYNGEE. This CDR3 spans 14 amino acids. Written as DNA, the CDR3 is TGTGCCAGCAGCGTAGGGCAGGGGGGCGAGACCCAGTACTTC. This gives the protein CASSVGQGGETQYF.

V is TRBV9 and J is TRBJ2-7, with 11 bases matching TRBD2. The CDR3 spans 15 residues. CDR1 and CDR2 from the germline V gene are SGDLS and YYNGEE. V lost 3 bases to trimming and J lost 3 bases; unmatched junction nucleotides: 5. CDR3 region: CASSEGLAEFYEQYF. CDR3 coding DNA: TGTGCCAGCAGCGAGGGACTAGCGGAGTTCTACGAGCAGTACTTC.

Here the CDR3 reads CASSEFGTSGSIRTDTQYF. For the CDR3, the DNA is TGTGCCAGCAGTGAATTTGGGACTAGCGGGAGTATTAGGACAGATACGCAGTATTTT. The chain is built from TRBV6-4 and TRBJ2-3; 14 bases are shared with TRBD2. Germline V gene sequence: CDR1 MRHNA, CDR2 SNTAGT. The CDR3 consists of 19 residues. Trimming cost V 3 bases and J 3 bases; bases outside gene matches: 11.

The chain combines TRBV20-1 with TRBJ2-7, with 10 bases aligning to TRBD2. The junction had 9 bases not matched to a gene; V was cut back by 3 bases and J by 7 bases. The length of the CDR3 is 14 residues. Per the germline V gene, CDR1 is DFQATT and CDR2 is SNEGSKA (reference sequence). The CDR3 reads CSASLASGSGEQYF. CDR3 in DNA: TGCAGTGCTAGTTTGGCTAGCGGGAGTGGTGAGCAGTACTTC.

The chain recombines TRBV28 with TRBJ2-1; 12 positions match TRBD1. With 4 bases clipped from V and 9 bases from J, the junction kept 4 bases outside the gene matches. CDR3 length equals 14 residues. Per the germline V gene, CDR1 is MDHEN and CDR2 is SYDVKM. The CDR3, as DNA: TGTGCCAGCAGTTCAGGGACAGGGGGCTTTGAGCAGTTCTTC. Translating it yields CASSSGTGGFEQFF.

This clone was observed a single time. This chain joins TRBV9 and TRBJ2-1, with 9 bases identical to TRBD2. The J segment lost 6 bases and the V segment lost 0 bases, leaving 10 bases of the junction unmatched. The germline gives CDR1 SGDLS, CDR2 YYNGEE. The CDR3 contains 17 residues. In DNA, the CDR3 is TGTGCCAGCAGCGTAGACCGTAGCGGGAGAGGGGCCAATGAGCAGTTCTTC. Encoded protein: CASSVDRSGRGANEQFF. The full variable domain, with the rest looked up from reference TRBV9 and TRBJ2-1, is DSGVTQTPKHLITATGQRVTLRCSPRSGDLSVYWYQQSLDQGLQFLIQYYNGEERAKGNILERFSAQQFPDLHSELNLSSLELGDSALYFCASSVDRSGRGANEQFFGPGTRLTVL.

V usage is TRBV20-1 and J usage is TRBJ1-5, with D tentatively TRBD1 (6 bases). This CDR3 region has 15 residues. Germline CDR1 DFQATT, CDR2 SNEGSKA (reference sequence). Trimming stripped 3 bases from V and 2 bases from J, with 14 bases between. CDR3 coding DNA: TGCAGTGCTAGTGGGGCCCGACAGGGCAATCAGCCCCAGCATTTT. It is translated as CSASGARQGNQPQHF.

The J gene is TRBJ2-1, the V gene TRBV4-1; perhaps TRBD2 as D (5 bases). V was cut by 5 bases and J by 5 bases, with 10 bases left in between. This CDR3 region has 13 residues. The germline gives CDR1 MGHRA, CDR2 YSYEKL. CDR3 sequence reads: CASSAGLDNEQFF. CDR3 bases: TGCGCCAGCAGCGCTGGACTGGACAATGAGCAGTTCTTC.

Regarding this clone: The identical CDR3 is also encoded by other nucleotide sequences in the sample. This rearrangement joins TRBV19 to TRBJ1-5, with D possibly matching TRBD1 (5 bases). V was trimmed by 3 bases and J by 4 bases, leaving 10 bases between them. CDR1 is LNHDA, CDR2 SQIVND, per germline (reference sequence). The CDR3 length is 14 residues. Written as DNA, the CDR3 is TGTGCCAGTAGTATTCGGCAGGGAAATCAGCCCCAGCATTTT. Its protein product is CASSIRQGNQPQHF.